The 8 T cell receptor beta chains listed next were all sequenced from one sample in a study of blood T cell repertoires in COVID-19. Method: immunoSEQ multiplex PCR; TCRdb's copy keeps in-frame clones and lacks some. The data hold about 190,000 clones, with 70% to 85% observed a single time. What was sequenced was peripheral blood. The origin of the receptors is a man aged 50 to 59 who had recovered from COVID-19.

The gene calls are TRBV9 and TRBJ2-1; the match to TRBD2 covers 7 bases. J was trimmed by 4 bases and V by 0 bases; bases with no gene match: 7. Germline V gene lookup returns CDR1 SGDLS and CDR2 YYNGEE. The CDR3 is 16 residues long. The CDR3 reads CASSVAQAGVYNEQFF. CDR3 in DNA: TGTGCCAGCAGCGTAGCTCAGGCGGGAGTATACAATGAGCAGTTCTTC.

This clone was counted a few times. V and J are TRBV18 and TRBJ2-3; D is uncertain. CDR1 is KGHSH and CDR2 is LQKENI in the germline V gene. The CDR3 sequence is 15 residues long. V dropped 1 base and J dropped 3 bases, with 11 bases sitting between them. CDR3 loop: CASSPRARRTDTQYF. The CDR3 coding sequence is TGTGCCAGCTCACCACGGGCACGTAGGACAGATACGCAGTATTTT.

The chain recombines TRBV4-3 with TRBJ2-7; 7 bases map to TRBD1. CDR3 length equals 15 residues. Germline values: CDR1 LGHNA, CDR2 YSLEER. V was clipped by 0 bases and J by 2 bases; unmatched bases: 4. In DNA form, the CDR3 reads TGCGCCAGCAGCCAAGACTACAGGGGTACCTACGAGCAGTACTTC. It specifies CASSQDYRGTYEQYF.

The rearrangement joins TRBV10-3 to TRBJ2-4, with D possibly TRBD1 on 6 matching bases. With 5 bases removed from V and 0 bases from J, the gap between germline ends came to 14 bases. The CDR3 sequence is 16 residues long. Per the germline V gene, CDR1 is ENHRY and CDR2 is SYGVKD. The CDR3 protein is CAISQDRLLAKNIQYF. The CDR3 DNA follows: TGTGCCATCAGTCAAGACAGGTTACTAGCCAAAAACATTCAGTACTTC.

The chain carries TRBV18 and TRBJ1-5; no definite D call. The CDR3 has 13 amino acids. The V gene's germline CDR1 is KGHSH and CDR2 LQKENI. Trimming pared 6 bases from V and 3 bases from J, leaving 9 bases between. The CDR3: CASSPDYNQPQHF. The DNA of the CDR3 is TGTGCCAGCTCCCCGGACTACAATCAGCCCCAGCATTTT.

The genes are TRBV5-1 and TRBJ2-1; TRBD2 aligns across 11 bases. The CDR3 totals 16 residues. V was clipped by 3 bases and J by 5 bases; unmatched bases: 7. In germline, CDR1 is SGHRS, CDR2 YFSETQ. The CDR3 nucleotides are TGCGCCAGCAGCTCGTCCGGGACTAGCGGCAACAATGAGCAGTTCTTC. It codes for CASSSSGTSGNNEQFF.

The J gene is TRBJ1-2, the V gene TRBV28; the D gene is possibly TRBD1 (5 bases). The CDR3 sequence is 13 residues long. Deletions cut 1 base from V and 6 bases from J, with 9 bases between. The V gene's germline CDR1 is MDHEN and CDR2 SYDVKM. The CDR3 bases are TGTGCCAGCAGTTTATCAGGGATGGATGGCTACACCTTC. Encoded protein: CASSLSGMDGYTF.

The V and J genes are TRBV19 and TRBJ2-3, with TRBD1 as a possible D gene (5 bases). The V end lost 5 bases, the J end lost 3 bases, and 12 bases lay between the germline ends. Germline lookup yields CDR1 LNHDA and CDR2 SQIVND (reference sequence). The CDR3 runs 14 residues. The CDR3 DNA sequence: TGTGCCAGTAGTGGGGCGTCTGGGACAGATACGCAGTATTTT. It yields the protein CASSGASGTDTQYF. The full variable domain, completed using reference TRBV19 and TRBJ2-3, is DGGITQSPKYLFRKEGQNVTLSCEQNLNHDAMYWYRQDPGQGLRLIYYSQIVNDFQKGDIAEGYSVSREKKESFPLTVTSAQKNPTAFYLCASSGASGTDTQYFGPGTRLTVL.